Below are 23 T cell receptor beta chains sequenced from a single sample in a study of T cells expressing NK-cell markers. For each CDR3 protein, TCRdb gives one entry from its re-call of the 5' RACE reads, without DNA. This sample contains 550,000 to 600,000 distinct CDR3 sequences. Sequencing used blood T cells: a sorted CD56 or NKG2C T cell subset, CD4+ or CD8+ T cells, or bulk PBMC T cells (not recorded which). These receptors all come from a man in his late teens or twenties in good health.

This chain uses TRBV20-1 with TRBJ2-1; TCRdb picks TRBD1, but there is no DNA to check that call. CDR3 length equals 12 residues. Germline V gene data show CDR1 as DFQATT and CDR2 as SNEGSKA (reference sequence). The CDR3 is CSAYLGHPRQFF.

The chain combines TRBV5-1 with TRBJ2-3; the TCRdb D gene call, TRBD1, has no DNA to confirm it. Germline CDR1 is SGHRS and CDR2 is YFSETQ. The CDR3 is 16 amino acids. CDR3 loop: CASSLAFRQNTDTQYF.

The gene calls are TRBV6-2 or TRBV6-3 and TRBJ2-5; TCRdb's assignment of TRBD1 cannot be checked, as there is no DNA. CDR3 size: 14 residues. Per germline, CDR1 MNHEY and CDR2 SVGEGT. CDR3 sequence reads: CASSSFPDQETQYF.

This chain links TRBV5-1 with TRBJ2-1; TCRdb indicates TRBD2, and absent DNA this call remains unverified. This CDR3 is 20 amino acids long. Germline CDR1 and CDR2: SGHRS and YFSETQ. The CDR3 sequence: CASSLAPTSGRGGSYNEQFF.

V and J are TRBV12-3 or TRBV12-4 and TRBJ1-2; the D call from TCRdb, TRBD1, cannot be confirmed without DNA. This CDR3 region has 17 residues. The CDR3 sequence: CASSPWGQGGAGGGYTF.

The V call is TRBV7-2, the J call TRBJ2-3; TCRdb calls TRBD1, which cannot be checked without DNA. The CDR3 loop spans 14 amino acids. The germline V gene encodes CDR1 SGHTA and CDR2 FQGNSA. The CDR3 loop is CASSGATSTDTQYF.

The J gene is TRBJ2-3, the V gene TRBV20-1; TCRdb indicates TRBD1, and absent DNA this call remains unverified. The CDR3 extends over 13 amino acids. The V gene's germline CDR1 is DFQATT and CDR2 SNEGSKA (reference sequence). This CDR3 reads CSATSTGKGRQYF.

The V call is TRBV20-1, the J call TRBJ1-2. The CDR3 consists of 14 residues. Per the germline V gene, CDR1 is DFQATT and CDR2 is SNEGSKA (reference sequence). CDR3 amino acids: CSARDIRVSDGYTF.

This chain joins TRBV9 and TRBJ2-7; there is no DNA to check the TCRdb D call of TRBD1. CDR1 is SGDLS and CDR2 is YYNGEE in the germline V gene. CDR3 length equals 15 residues. CDR3 in amino acids: CASSETGTSPYEQYF.

The CDR3 spells CASSLFGSENTEAFF. The chain carries TRBV7-9 and TRBJ1-1. In germline, CDR1 is SEHNR, CDR2 FQNEAQ (reference sequence). This CDR3 has 15 residues.

The J gene is TRBJ2-3, the V gene TRBV7-6; TCRdb calls TRBD2, which cannot be checked without DNA. Germline V lookup: CDR1 SGHVS, CDR2 FNYEAQ. The CDR3 has 15 residues. The CDR3 loop reads CASSLEASGSDTQYF.

V gene TRBV6-4 combines with J gene TRBJ2-2. CDR3 length: 13 amino acids. Germline CDR1 MRHNA, CDR2 SNTAGT. This chain's CDR3 is CACSVEAGSELFF.

The V gene is TRBV5-1, the J gene TRBJ2-3; the D gene TCRdb calls, TRBD2, cannot be checked with no DNA. The CDR3 is made up of 18 amino acids. In germline, CDR1 is SGHRS, CDR2 YFSETQ. The CDR3 sequence is CASSLGSGRASSTDTQYF.

V and J are TRBV7-9 and TRBJ2-5; TCRdb lists TRBD1, though no DNA is available to test this call. The CDR3 runs to 15 residues. Germline V gene lookup returns CDR1 SEHNR and CDR2 FQNEAQ (reference sequence). The CDR3 protein is CASSLWSGGEETQYF.

The chain joins TRBV7-2 to TRBJ2-1; the D gene TCRdb calls, TRBD1, cannot be checked with no DNA. Germline V gene lookup returns CDR1 SGHTA and CDR2 FQGNSA. The CDR3 length is 17 residues. This CDR3 reads CASIPYSQGSSYNEQFF.

The chain is built from TRBV7-9 and TRBJ2-1; TCRdb picks TRBD2, but there is no DNA to check that call. The CDR3 totals 14 residues. The germline gives CDR1 SEHNR, CDR2 FQNEAQ (reference sequence). The CDR3 region is CASSSGLAGGRPVF.

The chain recombines TRBV6-1 with TRBJ2-2; TCRdb lists TRBD1, though no DNA is available to test this call. Germline CDR1 and CDR2: MNHNS and SASEGT. This CDR3 is built from 15 residues. CDR3: CASSLRVQDTGELFF.

CDR3 protein: CAISTEMNTEAFF. The chain carries TRBV10-3 and TRBJ1-1. Germline values: CDR1 ENHRY, CDR2 SYGVKD. CDR3 length: 13 residues.

V usage is TRBV4-2 and J usage is TRBJ2-1; TCRdb's D gene call, TRBD1, goes unchecked for lack of DNA. This CDR3 is built from 15 residues. CDR1 is LGHNA, CDR2 YNFKEQ, per germline. CDR3 sequence reads: CASSLEGTRGDEQFF.

The rearrangement links TRBV9 to TRBJ2-5; TCRdb returns TRBD1, unconfirmable since there is no DNA. The germline V gene encodes CDR1 SGDLS and CDR2 YYNGEE. The CDR3 runs to 15 residues. CDR3 in amino acids: CASTPGGGGSETQYF.

This sequence joins TRBV29-1 and TRBJ2-1; there is no DNA to check the TCRdb D call of TRBD2. Per germline, CDR1 SQVTM and CDR2 ANQGSEA. CDR3 length: 15 residues. The CDR3 reads CSVEGPLAEYNEQFF.

The chain recombines TRBV11-3 with TRBJ2-1; the TRBD2 assignment by TCRdb is unverifiable without DNA. CDR1 is SGHNT, CDR2 YENEEA, per germline. The CDR3 sequence is 18 residues long. CDR3 sequence: CASSLVGGGRRGYNEQFF.

The chain is built from TRBV18 and TRBJ2-1; as DNA is missing, the TRBD1 call by TCRdb cannot be tested. The CDR3 sequence is 14 residues long. Germline V CDR1 and CDR2: KGHSH, LQKENI. The CDR3 sequence is CASSKRGAENEQFF.